This T cell receptor beta chain was found in a study of T cells in narcolepsy. Study in general: Patients with NT1 or NT2 and healthy control donors were enrolled. Study conclusions and caveats: Autoreactive HCRT-specific and TRIB2-specific clonotypes were marked in same-patient CSF-versus-blood CD4+ comparisons. Blood of same and different patients, but not healthy controls, reportedly held recurring autoreactive clonotypes. In some patient and control memory CD4+ samples, autoreactive clones were absent.

In regard to this clone: Its antigen is as yet unknown.

CDR1 and CDR2 from the germline V gene are MDHEN and SYDVKM. The ends lost 1 base at V and 7 bases at J; junction bases unmatched: 18. There are 21 residues in the CDR3. Using immunoSEQ multiplex PCR, the repertoire was profiled, and TCRdb retains in-frame clones only, with some absent. In the table there are some 23,000 clones, just under 85% of which are singletons. Sequenced sample: CD45RA- memory CD4+ T cells from PBMCs. This rearrangement joins TRBV28 to TRBJ2-1, with 14 bases lining up with TRBD2. This TCR derives from a human donor with narcolepsy. The CDR3 protein is CASSLYGWGTSGRGTVNEQFF. The CDR3 DNA reads TGTGCCAGCAGTTTATATGGGTGGGGGACTAGCGGGAGAGGGACGGTAAATGAGCAGTTCTTC. Using reference TRBV28 and TRBJ2-1 for the parts outside the CDR3, the full variable domain is DVKVTQSSRYLVKRTGEKVFLECVQDMDHENMFWYRQDPGLGLRLIYFSYDVKMKEKGDIPEGYSVSREKKERFSLILESASTNQTSMYLCASSLYGWGTSGRGTVNEQFFGPGTRLTVL.